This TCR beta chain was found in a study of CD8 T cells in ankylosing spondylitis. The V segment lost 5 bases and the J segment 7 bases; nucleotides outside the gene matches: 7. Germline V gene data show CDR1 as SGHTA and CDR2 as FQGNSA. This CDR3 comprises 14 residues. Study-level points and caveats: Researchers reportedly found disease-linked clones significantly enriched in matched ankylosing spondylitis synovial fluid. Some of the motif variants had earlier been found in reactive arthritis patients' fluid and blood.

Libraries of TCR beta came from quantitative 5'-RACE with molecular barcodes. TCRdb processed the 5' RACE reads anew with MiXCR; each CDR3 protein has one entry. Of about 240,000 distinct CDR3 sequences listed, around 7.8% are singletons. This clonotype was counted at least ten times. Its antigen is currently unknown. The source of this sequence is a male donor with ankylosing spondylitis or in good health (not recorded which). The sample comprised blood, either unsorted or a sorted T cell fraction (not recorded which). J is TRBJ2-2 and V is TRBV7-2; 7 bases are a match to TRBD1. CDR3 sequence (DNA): TGTGCCAGCAGCCCGACAGGGAGCGTCGGGGAGCTGTTTTTT. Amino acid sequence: CASSPTGSVGELFF.